These T cell receptor beta chains were read from a single sample in a study of blood T cell repertoires in COVID-19. Generated by immunoSEQ multiplex PCR, the TCRdb table keeps only in-frame clones and is missing some. The table includes about 310,000 clones, 89% detected once. Sequencing input: PBMCs or T cells enriched from blood (not recorded which). These receptors were obtained from a woman in her 40s who had recovered from COVID-19. Both conserved end residues are part of each CDR3. A D gene is named only where the DNA matches it firmly. Expanded clones are given a class, and other clones once, few, many or no size at all.

>NA|NA|TRBV6-2/TRBV6-3|TRBJ2-7
CASSYPGVAYEQYF
TGTGCCAGCAGTTACCCAGGGGTGGCCTACGAGCAGTACTTC
>once|TRBD2|TRBV5-1|TRBJ2-7
CASSLEGLVIDYEQYF
TGCGCCAGCAGCTTGGAGGGACTAGTAATAGACTACGAGCAGTACTTC
>NA|NA|TRBV29-1|TRBJ1-2
CSVAGGNYGYTF
TGCAGCGTGGCGGGAGGGAACTATGGCTACACCTTC
>NA|TRBD2|TRBV4-2|TRBJ2-7
CASSQALAGGSSYEQYF
TGTGCCAGCAGCCAAGCCCTAGCGGGAGGGAGCTCCTACGAGCAGTACTTC
>NA|TRBD1|TRBV10-3|TRBJ2-2
CAIKRTGGSTGELFF
TGTGCCATCAAGAGGACAGGGGGTAGCACCGGGGAGCTGTTTTTT
>NA|TRBD2|TRBV7-2|TRBJ2-3
CASSLGGREGDTQYF
TGTGCCAGCAGCTTAGGGGGCAGGGAGGGAGATACGCAGTATTTT
>NA|TRBD1|TRBV7-8|TRBJ1-2
CASSLVQGTGFGYTF
TGTGCCAGCAGCTTAGTTCAGGGGACAGGGTTTGGCTACACCTTC
>NA|TRBD2|TRBV7-9|TRBJ2-3
CASRLGRGGRSDTQYF
TGTGCCAGCAGACTAGGGCGGGGGGGCCGCTCGGATACGCAGTATTTT
>NA|NA|TRBV7-9|TRBJ2-1
CASSPRTVYNEQFF
TGTGCCAGCAGCCCGCGGACAGTTTACAATGAGCAGTTCTTC
>NA|NA|TRBV18|TRBJ1-2
CASSPDTSNYGYTF
TGTGCCAGCTCACCGGACACAAGCAACTATGGCTACACCTTC
>NA|NA|TRBV7-9|TRBJ2-7
CASSPFSHEQYF
TGTGCCAGCAGCCCTTTCTCCCACGAGCAGTACTTC
>NA|TRBD2|TRBV11-2|TRBJ2-1
CASRLAGGPDEQFF
TGTGCCAGCCGCTTAGCGGGGGGGCCGGATGAGCAGTTCTTC
>NA|NA|TRBV28|TRBJ1-2
CASSRGGGKVYGYTF
TGTGCCAGCAGCCGCGGGGGGGGCAAAGTCTATGGCTACACCTTC
>NA|NA|TRBV7-9|TRBJ1-1
CASREGAEAFF
TGTGCCAGCAGAGAAGGGGCTGAAGCTTTCTTT
>NA|NA|TRBV30|TRBJ1-4
CAWSKGAVSTNEKLFF
TGTGCCTGGAGTAAAGGAGCAGTCTCAACTAATGAAAAACTGTTTTTT
>NA|TRBD2|TRBV5-4|TRBJ2-1
CASSLGRGGYNEQFF
TGTGCCAGCAGCTTAGGGCGGGGGGGCTACAATGAGCAGTTCTTC
>NA|NA|TRBV4-1|TRBJ1-6
CASSSAGYGSPLHF
TGCGCCAGCAGCTCGGCGGGGTATGGTTCACCCCTCCACTTT
>NA|NA|TRBV7-9|TRBJ2-7
CASSLNRQVPTYEQYF
TGTGCCAGCAGCTTAAATAGACAGGTTCCAACCTACGAGCAGTACTTC
>NA|NA|TRBV5-4|TRBJ2-7
CASSWGGTPRYEQYF
TGTGCCAGCAGCTGGGGTGGGACTCCCCGCTACGAGCAGTACTTC
>NA|NA|TRBV7-2|TRBJ2-7
CASSFNTGIYEQYF
TGTGCCAGCAGCTTTAACACGGGGATCTACGAGCAGTACTTC
>few|TRBD2|TRBV25-1|TRBJ2-2
CASSGQRENTGELFF
TGTGCCAGCAGCGGTCAGCGGGAGAACACCGGGGAGCTGTTTTTT
>NA|NA|TRBV20-1|TRBJ2-7
CSVADSYEQYF
TGCAGTGTAGCGGACTCCTACGAGCAGTACTTC
>NA|TRBD1|TRBV9|TRBJ1-5
CASSQTGGGQPQHF
TGTGCCAGCAGCCAGACAGGGGGCGGGCAGCCCCAGCATTTT